The present T cell receptor (beta chain) was sequenced within a study of OX40 agonist ivuxolimab in advanced cancers. Germline CDR1 MGHRA, CDR2 YSYEKL. Trimming pared 1 base from V and 2 bases from J, leaving 7 bases between. The CDR3 runs 14 residues. About this clone itself: The sample has other DNA sequences that encode this CDR3 too.

Profiling relied on immunoSEQ multiplex PCR, and the TCRdb table lists in-frame clones only, not all of them. In the table there are 50,000 to 65,000 clones, around four fifths of which are singletons. This chain joins TRBV4-1 and TRBJ2-3, with D hard to call. This clonotype originated in an adult with an advanced solid tumor such as melanoma, head and neck, liver or kidney cancer. The material sequenced was CD4+ or CD8+ T cells sorted from blood, taken in a trial of the OX40 agonist ivuxolimab. This CDR3 reads CASSQGPVTDTQYF. In DNA, the CDR3 is TGCGCCAGCAGCCAAGGCCCTGTCACAGATACGCAGTATTTT.